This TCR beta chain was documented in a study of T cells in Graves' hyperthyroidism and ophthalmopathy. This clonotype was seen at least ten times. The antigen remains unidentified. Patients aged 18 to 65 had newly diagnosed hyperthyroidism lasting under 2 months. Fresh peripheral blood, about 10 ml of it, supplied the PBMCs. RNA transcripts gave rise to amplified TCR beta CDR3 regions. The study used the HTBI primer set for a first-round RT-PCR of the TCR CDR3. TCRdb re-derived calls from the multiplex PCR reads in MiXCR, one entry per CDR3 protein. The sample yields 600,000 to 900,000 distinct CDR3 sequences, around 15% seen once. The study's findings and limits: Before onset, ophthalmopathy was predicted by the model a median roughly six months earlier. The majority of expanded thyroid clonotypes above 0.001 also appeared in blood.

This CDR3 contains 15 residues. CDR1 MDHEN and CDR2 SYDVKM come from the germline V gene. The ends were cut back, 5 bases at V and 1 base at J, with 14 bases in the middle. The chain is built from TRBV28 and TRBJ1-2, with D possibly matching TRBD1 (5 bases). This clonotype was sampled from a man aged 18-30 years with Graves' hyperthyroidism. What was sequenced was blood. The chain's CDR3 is CASSLTGDGNYGYTF. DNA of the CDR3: TGTGCCAGCAGTCTAACCGGGGACGGTAACTATGGCTACACCTTC.